The 22 T cell receptor beta chains presented below share a single source sample, sequenced in a study of cytomegalovirus exposure and HLA in healthy donors. Primers for the PCR totalled 60 Vbeta and 13 Jbeta. Assay used: immunoSEQ multiplex PCR; TCRdb lists only in-frame clones, some missing. The sample includes over 150,000 clones, 65% to 90% of them seen just once. Sequences were obtained from PBMCs. The receptors originated from a girl aged 2 to 10 in good health and CMV-seropositive.

CDR3 DNA: TGTGCCAGCAGCTCCATGTTGAACACTGAAGCTTTCTTT. This codes for CASSSMLNTEAFF. The chain is built from TRBV5-5 and TRBJ1-1; D is undetermined. Trimming stripped 3 bases from V and 0 bases from J, with 6 bases between. In germline, CDR1 is SGHKS, CDR2 YYEKEE (reference sequence). The CDR3 contains 13 residues.

This clone was seen once. The chain is built from TRBV6-1 and TRBJ2-6; the match to TRBD1 covers 8 bases. Trimming at V came to 6 bases and at J to 4 bases, leaving 5 bases not matched to a gene. Germline V gene lookup returns CDR1 MNHNS and CDR2 SASEGT. The CDR3 is 15 residues long. For the CDR3, the DNA is TGTGCCAGCAGGGACAGGGTGGACGGGGCCAACGTCCTGACTTTC. This encodes CASRDRVDGANVLTF.

CDR3 loop: CASSPLWDNNTGELFF. In nucleotides, the CDR3 is TGTGCCAGCAGCCCACTTTGGGACAACAACACCGGGGAGCTGTTTTTT. V and J are TRBV7-3 and TRBJ2-2; D is perhaps TRBD1 (6 bases). The germline V and J ends were trimmed by 5 bases and 2 bases, with 15 bases remaining between them. The germline V gene encodes CDR1 SGHTA and CDR2 FQGTGA. CDR3 size: 16 residues.

V is TRBV5-6 and J is TRBJ1-2, with a tentative D call TRBD1 (5 bases). The CDR3 runs to 14 residues. Germline CDR1 is SGHDT and CDR2 is YYEEEE. Trimming removed 2 bases at V and 0 bases at J, with 8 bases between. The CDR3 DNA follows: TGTGCCAGCAGCTTTACACAGGCTAACTATGGCTACACCTTC. It translates to CASSFTQANYGYTF.

This CDR3 is CASSPMGDPREYF. The CDR3 DNA reads as TGTGCCAGCAGCCCGATGGGAGACCCGCGGGAGTATTTT. This chain connects TRBV6-1 to TRBJ2-3; D might be TRBD2 (5 bases). Germline V gives CDR1 MNHNS, CDR2 SASEGT. This CDR3 comprises 13 residues. Deletions cut 6 bases from V and 13 bases from J, with 20 bases between.

This clone was counted between two and nine times. This CDR3 is CASSLVGTSGDTQYF. DNA of the CDR3: TGTGCCAGCAGCTTGGTTGGGACTAGCGGGGATACGCAGTATTTT. The chain couples TRBV5-4 to TRBJ2-3, with 12 positions matching TRBD2. From germline, CDR1 is SGHNT and CDR2 YYREEE (reference sequence). V gave up 0 bases and J gave up 6 bases; unmatched junction bases: 2. The CDR3 is 15 residues long.

The V gene is TRBV5-6, the J gene TRBJ1-1; tentative D call: TRBD1 (6 bases). Looked up from germline, CDR1 is SGHDT and CDR2 is YYEEEE. The CDR3 has 15 amino acids. V gave up 5 bases and J gave up 0 bases, with 14 bases separating them. The DNA of the CDR3 is TGTGCCAGCAGTCGCCGGACAGTCCTGAACACTGAAGCTTTCTTT. This gives the protein CASSRRTVLNTEAFF. Filled out from reference TRBV5-6 and TRBJ1-1, the complete variable domain reads DAGVTQSPTHLIKTRGQQVTLRCSPKSGHDTVSWYQQALGQGPQFIFQYYEEEERQRGNFPDRFSGHQFPNYSSELNVNALLLGDSALYLCASSRRTVLNTEAFFGQGTRLTVV.

The V call is TRBV6-6, the J call TRBJ2-7; 10 bases are shared with TRBD2. This CDR3 spans 15 amino acids. V lost 5 bases and J lost 2; bases outside the gene matches: 6. Germline assignment: CDR1 MNHNY and CDR2 SVGAGI (reference sequence). DNA of the CDR3: TGTGCCAGCAGTCGGACTAGCGGAATTGCCTACGAGCAGTACTTC. It yields the protein CASSRTSGIAYEQYF.

There are a few counts of this clone. This chain uses TRBV5-1 with TRBJ1-6, with D maybe TRBD1 (6 bases). Germline assignment: CDR1 SGHRS and CDR2 YFSETQ. V gave up 2 bases and J gave up 5 bases, with 14 bases separating them. This CDR3 comprises 16 residues. In DNA form, the CDR3 reads TGCGCCAGCAGCTTATCTGGGGGCTCGAATAATTCACCCCTCCACTTT. Translation: CASSLSGGSNNSPLHF.

The chain links TRBV5-8 to TRBJ2-2; D not certain. Germline values: CDR1 SGHTS, CDR2 YDEGEE. The CDR3 sequence is 16 residues long. Trimming shortened V by 4 bases and J by 4 bases, and 17 bases separated the two germline ends. CDR3 protein: CASSPHLGPFTGELFF. The CDR3 region has the DNA TGTGCCAGCAGCCCCCATCTCGGTCCCTTCACCGGGGAGCTGTTTTTT.

This clone turned up a few times. The CDR3 DNA reads TGCGCCAGCAGTGCGGGCGACACTGAAGCTTTCTTT. Its translation is CASSAGDTEAFF. The chain recombines TRBV5-1 with TRBJ1-1; D call uncertain. The germline gives CDR1 SGHRS, CDR2 YFSETQ. V lost 5 bases to trimming and J lost 3 bases, with 8 bases between them. This CDR3 is built from 12 residues. Full variable domain (rest looked up from reference TRBV5-1 and TRBJ1-1): KAGVTQTPRYLIKTRGQQVTLSCSPISGHRSVSWYQQTPGQGLQFLFEYFSETQRNKGNFPGRFSGRQFSNSRSEMNVSTLELGDSALYLCASSAGDTEAFFGQGTRLTVV.

The CDR3 region has the DNA TGCAGCGTTGGGGCCCCGGGGCAGGGGGCTGAAGCTTTCTTT. Residues: CSVGAPGQGAEAFF. The chain uses TRBV29-1 and TRBJ1-1; TRBD1 aligns across 7 bases. The V gene's germline CDR1 is SQVTM and CDR2 ANQGSEA. V lost 4 bases to trimming and J lost 6 bases; unmatched junction nucleotides: 11. The CDR3 contains 14 residues.

This rearrangement joins TRBV5-1 to TRBJ2-1; weak D call: TRBD2 (5 bases). V was shortened by 0 bases and J by 2 bases, with 12 bases between the two germline ends. Germline V gene sequence: CDR1 SGHRS, CDR2 YFSETQ. This CDR3 is built from 16 residues. CDR3 residues: CASSLVPGSPYNEQFF. In DNA form, the CDR3 reads TGCGCCAGCAGCTTGGTGCCGGGATCCCCCTACAATGAGCAGTTCTTC.

V usage is TRBV5-6 and J usage is TRBJ2-7; D is possibly TRBD2 (7 bases). V lost 3 bases, J lost 2 bases, and 12 bases lay in between. The CDR3 length is 14 residues. CDR1 SGHDT and CDR2 YYEEEE come from the germline V gene. The CDR3 DNA reads TGTGCCAGCAGCTGGGGGGGGGCCCCCTACGAGCAGTACTTC. Translated, it gives CASSWGGAPYEQYF.

V is TRBV5-4 and J is TRBJ2-7; 12 bases map to TRBD2. The V gene's germline CDR1 is SGHNT and CDR2 YYREEE (reference sequence). V shed 4 bases and J 9 bases; nucleotides not matched to a gene: 14. The CDR3 is 16 amino acids. CDR3 region: CASSRKDRLAGDGQYF. The DNA for the CDR3 is TGTGCCAGCAGCCGGAAGGACCGACTAGCGGGAGACGGGCAGTACTTC.

The chain combines TRBV29-1 with TRBJ2-7, with D perhaps matching TRBD1 (6 bases). The CDR3 runs 13 residues. Germline V gene data show CDR1 as SQVTM and CDR2 as ANQGSEA. The V end lost 3 bases, the J end lost 7 bases, and 16 bases lay between the germline ends. The CDR3 region has the DNA TGCAGCGTTGAGGGGGACACCCCCAGGGAGCAGTACTTC. Translating it yields CSVEGDTPREQYF.

This clone was observed a few times. This rearrangement joins TRBV10-3 to TRBJ2-5; D not certain. Trimming removed 5 bases from V and 1 base from J, with 8 bases in between. The CDR3 sequence is 13 residues long. Looked up from germline, CDR1 is ENHRY and CDR2 is SYGVKD. The CDR3 protein is CAISRGSQETQYF. The CDR3 bases are TGTGCCATCAGTCGAGGCAGCCAAGAGACCCAGTACTTC.

The rearrangement uses TRBV7-2 and TRBJ2-3, with TRBD2 matching over 8 bases. The V gene's germline CDR1 is SGHTA and CDR2 FQGNSA. CDR3 length: 19 amino acids. The ends lost 2 bases at V and 7 bases at J; junction bases unmatched: 20. The CDR3, as DNA: TGTGCCAGCAGCTTATCCGCGTGGCGGGGGGCTCGGGATGAACATACGCAGTATTTT. Its protein product is CASSLSAWRGARDEHTQYF.

V and J are TRBV5-4 and TRBJ2-3; 7 positions match TRBD2. Trimming cost V 4 bases and J 11 bases; bases outside gene matches: 4. The CDR3 has 11 amino acids. Germline loops: CDR1 SGHNT, CDR2 YYREEE (reference sequence). Here the CDR3 reads CASSQAGRQYF. CDR3 DNA sequence: TGTGCCAGCAGCCAAGCGGGACGGCAGTATTTT.

The rearrangement uses TRBV14 and TRBJ2-3; D is uncertain. The CDR3 has 16 residues. The germline V gene has CDR1 SGHDN and CDR2 FVKESK. V shed 1 base and J shed 0 bases, with 11 bases lying between them. The CDR3: CASSQGMARSTDTQYF. The DNA of the CDR3 is TGTGCCAGCAGCCAAGGAATGGCTAGGAGCACAGATACGCAGTATTTT.

This sequence joins TRBV19 and TRBJ1-5; 8 bases are a match to TRBD1. This CDR3 has 16 amino acids. Germline lookup yields CDR1 LNHDA and CDR2 SQIVND (reference sequence). V was clipped by 4 bases and J by 7 bases; unmatched bases: 12. CDR3 sequence reads: CASSTGTGRVTQPQHF. The CDR3, as DNA: TGTGCCAGTAGTACCGGGACAGGAAGGGTGACACAGCCCCAGCATTTT. Complete variable domain (other parts from reference TRBV19 and TRBJ1-5): DGGITQSPKYLFRKEGQNVTLSCEQNLNHDAMYWYRQDPGQGLRLIYYSQIVNDFQKGDIAEGYSVSREKKESFPLTVTSAQKNPTAFYLCASSTGTGRVTQPQHFGDGTRLSIL.

The rearrangement joins TRBV4-1 to TRBJ2-7; 8 bases agree with TRBD2. The CDR3 extends over 15 amino acids. The junction had 10 bases not matched to a gene; V was cut back by 4 bases and J by 5 bases. Germline CDR1 is MGHRA and CDR2 is YSYEKL. For the CDR3, the DNA is TGCGCCAGCAGCCGACGGACTAGCTCCGCTCACGAGCAGTACTTC. Translated, it gives CASSRRTSSAHEQYF.